These 9 T cell receptor beta chains originate from one sample sequenced in a study of T cell responses to AZD1222 COVID-19 vaccine. Measured with immunoSEQ multiplex PCR; TCRdb has only the in-frame clones, and not every one. The data contain around 150,000 clones, 90% of them singletons. The material was peripheral blood, obtained on day 0 of AZD1222 vaccination. The receptors shown here come from an adult in good health.

This clone appeared a single time. J is TRBJ2-7 and V is TRBV7-2, with D uncertain. Germline V lookup: CDR1 SGHTA, CDR2 FQGNSA. V was cut by 3 bases and J by 6 bases, with 12 bases left in between. This CDR3 comprises 13 residues. This chain's CDR3 is CASSLKLGGEQYF. The DNA of the CDR3 is TGTGCCAGCAGCTTGAAGCTCGGTGGCGAGCAGTACTTC.

The chain combines TRBV12-3 or TRBV12-4 with TRBJ1-1; D not certain. The ends were cut back, 5 bases at V and 5 bases at J, with 3 bases in the middle. This CDR3 comprises 10 residues. CDR3 nucleotides: TGTGCCAGCAGTAGGACTGAAGCTTTCTTT. This gives the protein CASSRTEAFF.

This sequence joins TRBV18 and TRBJ1-1; possible D gene TRBD1, 6 bases. This CDR3 is 14 amino acids long. The V gene lost 3 bases and the J gene lost 4 bases, with 12 bases spanning the gap. Germline CDR1 is KGHSH and CDR2 is LQKENI. CDR3 region: CASSPVGGGTEAFF. CDR3 sequence (DNA): TGTGCCAGCTCACCGGTAGGGGGTGGCACTGAAGCTTTCTTT.

The gene calls are TRBV5-1 and TRBJ2-7; 10 bases match TRBD2. In germline, CDR1 is SGHRS, CDR2 YFSETQ. The V segment lost 0 bases and the J segment 0 bases; nucleotides outside the gene matches: 9. There are 18 residues in the CDR3. The CDR3 DNA is TGCGCCAGCAGCTTGGCTGTGGGAGCGGGAGGGAGCTCCTACGAGCAGTACTTC. It is translated as CASSLAVGAGGSSYEQYF. Complete variable domain (other parts from reference TRBV5-1 and TRBJ2-7): KAGVTQTPRYLIKTRGQQVTLSCSPISGHRSVSWYQQTPGQGLQFLFEYFSETQRNKGNFPGRFSGRQFSNSRSEMNVSTLELGDSALYLCASSLAVGAGGSSYEQYFGPGTRLTVT.

The rearrangement joins TRBV11-2 to TRBJ1-1, with D unclear. This CDR3 spans 12 amino acids. The V end lost 4 bases, the J end lost 2 bases, and 5 bases lay between the germline ends. Per the germline V gene, CDR1 is SGHAT and CDR2 is FQNNGV. This CDR3 is CASSSVNTEAFF. The DNA of the CDR3 is TGTGCCAGCAGCTCGGTAAACACTGAAGCTTTCTTT.

J is TRBJ1-5 and V is TRBV7-9; unclear D gene. V shed 0 bases and J shed 3 bases, with 15 bases lying between them. Germline CDR1 reads SEHNR; CDR2 reads FQNEAQ (reference sequence). The CDR3 consists of 17 residues. In nucleotides, the CDR3 is TGTGCCAGCAGCTTAGCGTCGGGGTCGGTTGACAATCAGCCCCAGCATTTT. Protein: CASSLASGSVDNQPQHF. Full variable domain (outside the CDR3, taken from reference TRBV7-9 and TRBJ1-5): DTGVSQNPRHKITKRGQNVTFRCDPISEHNRLYWYRQTLGQGPEFLTYFQNEAQLEKSRLLSDRFSAERPKGSFSTLEIQRTEQGDSAMYLCASSLASGSVDNQPQHFGDGTRLSIL.

This clone showed up just once. The V and J genes are TRBV28 and TRBJ1-2; possible D gene TRBD1, 6 bases. Germline lookup yields CDR1 MDHEN and CDR2 SYDVKM. V lost 4 bases and J 3 bases, leaving 12 bases between the germline ends. The CDR3 length is 14 residues. The CDR3 protein is CASSSAGAYYGYTF. The CDR3 DNA is TGTGCCAGCAGTTCAGCGGGGGCATACTATGGCTACACCTTC.

The chain couples TRBV7-2 to TRBJ1-1; 10 bases align to TRBD1. The J segment lost 3 bases and the V segment lost 4 bases, leaving 2 bases of the junction unmatched. CDR1 is SGHTA, CDR2 FQGNSA, per germline. The CDR3 is 14 residues long. The CDR3 region has the DNA TGTGCCAGCAGCTCCGGGACAGGGGACACTGAAGCTTTCTTT. Translating gives CASSSGTGDTEAFF.

The V and J genes are TRBV29-1 and TRBJ1-1; D ambiguous. The V gene's germline CDR1 is SQVTM and CDR2 ANQGSEA. Trimming took off 4 bases at V and 2 bases at J, with 20 bases between the two ends. The CDR3 totals 16 residues. The CDR3 nucleotides are TGCAGCGTTGCTTACCGGGGAACAGAGTCCAACACTGAAGCTTTCTTT. It translates to CSVAYRGTESNTEAFF. The entire variable domain, with the rest obtained from reference TRBV29-1 and TRBJ1-1, is as follows: SAVISQKPSRDICQRGTSLTIQCQVDSQVTMMFWYRQQPGQSLTLIATANQGSEATYESGFVIDKFPISRPNLTFSTLTVSNMSPEDSSIYLCSVAYRGTESNTEAFFGQGTRLTVV.